What follows describes a single TCR beta chain. Its matching antigen is unknown. Germline V gene sequence: CDR1 LNHDA, CDR2 SQIVND (reference sequence). CDR3 length equals 15 residues. V lost 7 bases and J lost 1, with 14 bases in between. The sample is drawn from a study of shared clonotypes between healthy human individuals. Study background: A couple of female and a few male donors aged 18 to 49 were enrolled. Study-wide results and caveats: Genetic and exposure-history diversity was limited by the few donors.

Genomic DNA came from 85 million to 95 million PBMCs in unsorted samples. Method: immunoSEQ multiplex PCR; TCRdb's copy keeps in-frame clones and lacks some. The sample holds roughly 480,000 clones, about 80% seen once. The chain combines TRBV19 with TRBJ1-5; D ambiguous. Sequencing was performed on PBMCs. This receptor was taken from a woman in her thirties or forties in good health. Some clones in this sample may be carry-over from other donors' samples. CDR3 in amino acids: CASTTAQASNQPQHF. Written as DNA, the CDR3 is TGTGCCAGTACTACGGCCCAGGCCAGCAATCAGCCCCAGCATTTT.